Below are 26 T cell receptor beta chains sequenced from a single sample in a study of T cells in Graves' hyperthyroidism and ophthalmopathy. The CDR3 regions of TCR beta were amplified from RNA transcripts. Using the HTBI primer set, a first-round RT-PCR was run on the TCR CDR3. TCRdb re-derived calls from the multiplex PCR reads in MiXCR, one entry per CDR3 protein. Counted here are a few hundred thousand distinct CDR3 sequences, under 20% occurring once; the ten biggest clones make up 15% to 20%. The sample consisted of blood. These receptors came from a woman aged 18-35 years with Graves' ophthalmopathy.

For this clonotype: A read error is possible here, since a much larger clone lies one base away. CDR3 loop: CAISESRSSGSYEQCF. The CDR3 nucleotides read TGTGCCATCAGTGAGTCGAGGTCTAGCGGATCCTACGAGCAGTGCTTC. The chain joins TRBV10-3 to TRBJ2-7; the match to TRBD2 covers 7 bases. Germline lookup yields CDR1 ENHRY and CDR2 SYGVKD. CDR3 length: 16 residues.

This clonotype was picked up many times. The chain uses TRBV18 and TRBJ2-2; D remains ambiguous. This CDR3 has 15 amino acids. Trimming cost V 3 bases and J 4 bases, with 12 bases left between them. The germline V gene encodes CDR1 KGHSH and CDR2 LQKENI. CDR3 DNA sequence: TGTGCCAGCTCACCGGTAGACACGGCCACCGGGGAGCTGTTTTTT. Protein product: CASSPVDTATGELFF. Variable domain in full (rest from reference TRBV18 and TRBJ2-2): NAGVMQNPRHLVRRRGQEARLRCSPMKGHSHVYWYRQLPEEGLKFMVYLQKENIIDESGMPKERFSAEFPKEGPSILRIQQVVRGDSAAYFCASSPVDTATGELFFGEGSRLTVL.

This clonotype has more than one count but fewer than ten. The gene calls are TRBV5-1 and TRBJ2-1, with D perhaps assigned TRBD1 or TRBD2 (5 bases each). This CDR3 region has 16 residues. With 0 bases removed from V and 4 bases from J, the gap between germline ends came to 14 bases. Looked up from germline, CDR1 is SGHRS and CDR2 is YFSETQ. For the CDR3, the DNA is TGCGCCAGCAGCTTGGATGGGGGAATTGCGTACAATGAGCAGTTCTTC. Amino acids: CASSLDGGIAYNEQFF.

This clonotype was seen once. An end of the junction does not agree with germline; a read error may underlie this. Here the CDR3 reads CASSYRPSGQGRYEQCF. CDR3 DNA sequence: TGTGCCAGCAGTTACCGTCCATCGGGACAGGGTCGTTACGAGCAGTGCTTC. The rearrangement links TRBV6-9 to TRBJ2-7; TRBD1 agrees at 9 bases. Germline-derived CDR1 and CDR2 are MNHGY and SVAAGI. CDR3 length: 17 residues.

Worth noting for this clonotype: Compared with germline, one end of the junction differs, possibly owing to a read error. The genes are TRBV19 and TRBJ1-2; D might be TRBD1 (5 bases). The CDR3 sequence is 14 residues long. Germline CDR1 is LNHDA and CDR2 is SQIVND (reference sequence). The CDR3 loop reads CASDGAGDFYDYTF. CDR3 nucleotide sequence: TGTGCCAGTGATGGAGCGGGGGATTTCTATGACTACACCTTC.

This clonotype has a handful of counts. This chain connects TRBV29-1 to TRBJ2-3; D remains unclear. Trimming shortened V by 0 bases and J by 4 bases, and 5 bases separated the two germline ends. The CDR3 runs to 12 residues. In germline, CDR1 is SQVTM, CDR2 ANQGSEA. CDR3 sequence: CSVEDLADTQYF. The CDR3 DNA is TGCAGCGTTGAAGATCTGGCAGATACGCAGTATTTT.

CDR3 protein: CASSSPDRGDNEQFF. The DNA of the CDR3 is TGCGCCAGCAGCTCCCCGGACAGGGGGGACAATGAGCAGTTCTTC. V gene TRBV5-1 combines with J gene TRBJ2-1; 10 bases align to TRBD1. The J segment lost 5 bases and the V segment lost 3 bases, leaving 5 bases of the junction unmatched. Germline V gene lookup returns CDR1 SGHRS and CDR2 YFSETQ. The CDR3 runs 15 residues.

This clonotype has at least ten counts. The rearrangement joins TRBV20-1 to TRBJ2-7; 14 bases map to TRBD2. J gave up 4 bases and V 0 bases, and 17 bases lay outside the gene matches. Per germline, CDR1 DFQATT and CDR2 SNEGSKA (reference sequence). This CDR3 region has 20 residues. The CDR3 loop is CSARDRSFGTSGRGRYEQYF. The DNA of the CDR3 is TGCAGTGCTAGAGATAGGAGCTTCGGGACTAGCGGGAGAGGTCGGTACGAGCAGTACTTC.

This clonotype was recorded at least ten times. The chain couples TRBV7-2 to TRBJ2-3, with unresolved D. Trimming pared 5 bases from V and 2 bases from J, leaving 14 bases between. CDR3 size: 15 residues. The germline CDR1 and CDR2 sequences are SGHTA and FQGNSA. The CDR3: CASSPGVILTDTQYF. In DNA, the CDR3 is TGTGCCAGCAGCCCTGGGGTCATCCTCACAGATACGCAGTATTTT.

This clonotype was detected ten times or more. The chain is built from TRBV30 and TRBJ1-3, with a weak D call TRBD1 (5 bases). The CDR3 is 13 residues long. V dropped 4 bases and J dropped 0 bases, with 7 bases sitting between them. Germline CDR1 and CDR2: GTSNPN and SVGIG (reference sequence). DNA of the CDR3: TGTGCCTGGACGACAGACTCTGGAAACACCATATATTTT. Protein: CAWTTDSGNTIYF.

This clonotype was detected ten times or more. The chain carries TRBV7-2 and TRBJ2-7, with D perhaps matching TRBD1 (6 bases). Germline values: CDR1 SGHTA, CDR2 FQGNSA. Trimming removed 4 bases at V and 3 bases at J, with 13 bases between. The CDR3 consists of 14 residues. The CDR3 loop is CASSWGPPLYEQYF. Written as DNA, the CDR3 is TGTGCCAGCAGCTGGGGGCCTCCCCTCTACGAGCAGTACTTC.

The chain uses TRBV29-1 and TRBJ2-1; TRBD1 aligns across 8 bases. Germline V gene data show CDR1 as SQVTM and CDR2 as ANQGSEA. The CDR3 length is 13 residues. V trimming: 5 bases; J trimming: 2 bases; junction bases outside the gene matches: 2. This CDR3 reads CSVIQGAYNEQFF. The CDR3, as DNA: TGCAGCGTTATACAGGGGGCCTACAATGAGCAGTTCTTC.

The J gene is TRBJ1-1, the V gene TRBV5-4, with 9 bases aligning to TRBD1. The CDR3 length is 17 residues. The trim removed 4 bases at V and 1 base at J, leaving 11 bases unmatched. The germline V gene has CDR1 SGHNT and CDR2 YYREEE (reference sequence). The CDR3 DNA sequence: TGTGCCAGCAGCCCGGGACAGGGTTTATTGAGGAACACTGAAGCTTTCTTT. Translation: CASSPGQGLLRNTEAFF.

The rearrangement joins TRBV5-1 to TRBJ2-3; D could derive from TRBD1 or TRBD2 (6 bases each). From germline, CDR1 is SGHRS and CDR2 YFSETQ. Trimming shortened V by 4 bases and J by 1 base, and 22 bases separated the two germline ends. The CDR3 contains 18 residues. CDR3 DNA sequence: TGCGCCAGCAGCCAAAGGGGGACTGGGACTGTTCGCACAGATACGCAGTATTTT. This encodes CASSQRGTGTVRTDTQYF.

The chain joins TRBV7-6 to TRBJ2-1, with D perhaps being TRBD1 or TRBD2 (7 bases each). V was pared by 5 bases and J by 3 bases, with 14 bases between. Looked up from germline, CDR1 is SGHVS and CDR2 is FNYEAQ. The CDR3 is 15 amino acids. The CDR3 region is CASSQGEGYYNEQFF. As DNA, the CDR3 is TGTGCCAGCAGCCAGGGGGAGGGGTACTACAATGAGCAGTTCTTC. The complete variable domain, with remaining parts taken from reference TRBV7-6 and TRBJ2-1, reads GAGVSQSPRYKVTKRGQDVALRCDPISGHVSLYWYRQALGQGPEFLTYFNYEAQQDKSGLPNDRFSAERPEGSISTLTIQRTEQRDSAMYRCASSQGEGYYNEQFFGPGTRLTVL.

A word on this clonotype: A much larger clone lies one base from this, so it may be a read error. V usage is TRBV28 and J usage is TRBJ2-1, with 7 nucleotides matching TRBD1. Germline V CDR1 and CDR2: MDHEN, SYDVKM. V trimming: 7 bases; J trimming: 10 bases; junction bases outside the gene matches: 13. The CDR3 runs 14 residues. The CDR3 protein is CASTPLEGAYEQFF. The CDR3 DNA sequence: TGTGCCAGCACCCCCCTAGAGGGGGCTTACGAGCAGTTCTTC.

This clonotype was recorded many times. This chain connects TRBV5-1 to TRBJ2-1; TRBD2 aligns across 11 bases. The CDR3 extends over 14 amino acids. The germline gives CDR1 SGHRS, CDR2 YFSETQ. J was trimmed by 8 bases and V by 4 bases; bases with no gene match: 5. CDR3 in DNA: TGCGCCAGCAGCGTTAGCGGGGGGGCCTATGAGCAGTTCTTC. It encodes CASSVSGGAYEQFF.

The chain has TRBV6-6 and TRBJ1-2; no clear D gene. V dropped 0 bases and J dropped 4 bases, with 15 bases sitting between them. CDR1 MNHNY and CDR2 SVGAGI come from the germline V gene (reference sequence). The CDR3 contains 16 residues. In DNA form, the CDR3 reads TGTGCCAGCAGTTACTCGCGGCGGGGTTTCGCCTATGGCTACACCTTC. As protein: CASSYSRRGFAYGYTF.

This clonotype was seen a few times. The chain combines TRBV30 with TRBJ2-1, with D uncertain. Trimming shortened V by 2 bases and J by 8 bases, and 10 bases separated the two germline ends. The germline CDR1 and CDR2 sequences are GTSNPN and SVGIG (reference sequence). This CDR3 comprises 12 residues. The CDR3 DNA reads TGTGCCTGGAGTTCCACCTCCCATGAGCAGTTCTTC. Protein: CAWSSTSHEQFF.

V usage is TRBV7-9 and J usage is TRBJ2-3; D is perhaps TRBD2 (6 bases). V lost 0 bases and J 2 bases, leaving 9 bases between the germline ends. Per germline, CDR1 SEHNR and CDR2 FQNEAQ (reference sequence). This CDR3 comprises 15 residues. The CDR3 sequence: CASSLAGGFTDTQYF. DNA of the CDR3: TGTGCCAGCAGCTTAGCGGGGGGTTTCACAGATACGCAGTATTTT.

At least ten counts were recorded for this clonotype. The V and J genes are TRBV7-8 and TRBJ1-1; D gene uncertain. Trimming removed 5 bases at V and 4 bases at J, with 20 bases between. The CDR3 is 16 residues long. CDR1 is SGHVS, CDR2 FQNEAQ, per germline. The CDR3 reads CASSQSPVGRATEAFF. As DNA, the CDR3 is TGTGCCAGCAGCCAGTCCCCAGTAGGAAGGGCCACTGAAGCTTTCTTT.

This chain links TRBV11-2 with TRBJ1-2, with D perhaps matching TRBD1 (5 bases). The V gene lost 5 bases and the J gene lost 3 bases, with 16 bases spanning the gap. In germline, CDR1 is SGHAT, CDR2 FQNNGV. The CDR3 has 15 residues. The CDR3 coding sequence is TGTGCCAGCAGCCGAGGGGAAGGGGTAGACTATGGCTACACCTTC. It is translated as CASSRGEGVDYGYTF.

This clonotype was detected many times. The V gene is TRBV7-2, the J gene TRBJ2-1; 12 bases match TRBD2. The germline CDR1 and CDR2 sequences are SGHTA and FQGNSA. Trimming took 3 bases from V and 6 from J; bases not matched to a gene: 12. This CDR3 is built from 18 residues. Here the CDR3 DNA reads TGTGCCAGCAGCTTGGAGACTAGCGGGGGAAGAGGCAGCAATGAGCAGTTCTTC. Translated, it gives CASSLETSGGRGSNEQFF.

This clonotype was recorded many times. The chain uses TRBV3-1 and TRBJ1-2; D gene unclear. The V end lost 4 bases, the J end lost 4 bases, and 16 bases lay between the germline ends. The CDR3 has 15 amino acids. Germline V gene sequence: CDR1 LGHDT, CDR2 YNNKEL (reference sequence). The CDR3 DNA reads TGTGCCAGCAGCCCAGAGATCAGCCTTGGCTATGGCTACACCTTC. It codes for CASSPEISLGYGYTF.

Ten or more counts support this clonotype. The chain uses TRBV5-1 and TRBJ1-2; D possibly corresponds to TRBD1 (5 bases). Germline CDR1 and CDR2: SGHRS and YFSETQ. The V gene lost 2 bases and the J gene lost 8 bases, with 16 bases spanning the gap. The CDR3 is 14 residues long. The CDR3 protein is CASSFGDGTAGYTF. The CDR3 coding sequence is TGCGCCAGCAGCTTCGGGGACGGGACCGCGGGCTACACCTTC.

The J gene is TRBJ2-6, the V gene TRBV28; unclear D gene. Germline CDR1 reads MDHEN; CDR2 reads SYDVKM. Trimming took off 4 bases at V and 1 base at J, with 8 bases between the two ends. CDR3 length: 15 residues. This CDR3 is CASSWHNSGANVLTF. The DNA for the CDR3 is TGTGCCAGCAGTTGGCACAATTCTGGGGCCAACGTCCTGACTTTC. Supplemented by reference TRBV28 and TRBJ2-6, the full variable domain reads DVKVTQSSRYLVKRTGEKVFLECVQDMDHENMFWYRQDPGLGLRLIYFSYDVKMKEKGDIPEGYSVSREKKERFSLILESASTNQTSMYLCASSWHNSGANVLTFGAGSRLTVL.